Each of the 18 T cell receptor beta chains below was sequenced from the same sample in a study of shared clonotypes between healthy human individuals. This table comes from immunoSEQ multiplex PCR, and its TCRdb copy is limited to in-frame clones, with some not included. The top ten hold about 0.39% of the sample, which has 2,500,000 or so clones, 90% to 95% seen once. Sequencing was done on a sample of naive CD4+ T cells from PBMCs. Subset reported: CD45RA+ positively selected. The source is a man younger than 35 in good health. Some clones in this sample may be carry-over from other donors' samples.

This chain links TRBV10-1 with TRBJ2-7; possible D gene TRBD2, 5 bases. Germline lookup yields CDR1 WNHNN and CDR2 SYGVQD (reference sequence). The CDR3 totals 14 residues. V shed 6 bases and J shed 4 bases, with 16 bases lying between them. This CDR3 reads CASSESPGIYEQYF. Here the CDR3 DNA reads TGCGCCAGCAGCGAATCTCCGGGAATATACGAGCAGTACTTC.

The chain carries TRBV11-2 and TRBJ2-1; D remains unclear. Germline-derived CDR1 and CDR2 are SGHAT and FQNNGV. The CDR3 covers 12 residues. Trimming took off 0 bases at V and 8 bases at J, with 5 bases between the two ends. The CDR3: CASSLEGYEQFF. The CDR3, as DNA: TGTGCCAGCAGCTTAGAGGGCTATGAGCAGTTCTTC.

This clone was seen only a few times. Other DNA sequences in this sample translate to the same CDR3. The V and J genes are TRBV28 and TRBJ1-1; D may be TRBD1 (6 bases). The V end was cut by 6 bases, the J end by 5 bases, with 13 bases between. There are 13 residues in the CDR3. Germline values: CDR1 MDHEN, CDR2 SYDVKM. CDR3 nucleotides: TGTGCCAGCAGGCCAACAGGGAGGACTGAAGCTTTCTTT. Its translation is CASRPTGRTEAFF.

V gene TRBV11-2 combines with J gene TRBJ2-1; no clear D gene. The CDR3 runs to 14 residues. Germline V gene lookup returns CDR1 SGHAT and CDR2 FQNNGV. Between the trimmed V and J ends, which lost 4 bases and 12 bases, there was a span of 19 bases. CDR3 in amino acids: CASSSLSGVVGQFF. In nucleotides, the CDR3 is TGTGCCAGCAGCTCCCTCAGTGGGGTCGTGGGGCAGTTCTTC.

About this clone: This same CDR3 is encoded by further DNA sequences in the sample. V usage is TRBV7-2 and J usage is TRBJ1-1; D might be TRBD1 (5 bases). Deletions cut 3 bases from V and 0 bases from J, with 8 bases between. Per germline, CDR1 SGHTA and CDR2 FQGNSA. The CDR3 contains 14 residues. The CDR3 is CASSLGRMNTEAFF. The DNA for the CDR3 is TGTGCCAGCAGCTTGGGGCGGATGAACACTGAAGCTTTCTTT. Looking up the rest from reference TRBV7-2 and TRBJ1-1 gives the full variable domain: GAGVSQSPSNKVTEKGKDVELRCDPISGHTALYWYRQSLGQGLEFLIYFQGNSAPDKSGLPSDRFSAERTGGSVSTLTIQRTQQEDSAVYLCASSLGRMNTEAFFGQGTRLTVV.

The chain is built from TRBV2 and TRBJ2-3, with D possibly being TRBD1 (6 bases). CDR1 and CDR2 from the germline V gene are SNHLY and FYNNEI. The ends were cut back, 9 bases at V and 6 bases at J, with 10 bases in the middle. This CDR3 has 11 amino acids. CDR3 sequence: CARGQQDTQYF. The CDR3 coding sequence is TGTGCCAGAGGACAGCAGGATACGCAGTATTTT. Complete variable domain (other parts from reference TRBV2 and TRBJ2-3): EPEVTQTPSHQVTQMGQEVILRCVPISNHLYFYWYRQILGQKVEFLVSFYNNEISEKSEIFDDQFSVERPDGSNFTLKIRSTKLEDSAMYFCARGQQDTQYFGPGTRLTVL.

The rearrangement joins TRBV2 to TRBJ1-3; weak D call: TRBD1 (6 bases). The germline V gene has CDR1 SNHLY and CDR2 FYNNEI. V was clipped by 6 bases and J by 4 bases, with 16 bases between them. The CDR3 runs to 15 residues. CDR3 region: CASSREGGAGNTIYF. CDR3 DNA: TGTGCCAGCAGCCGTGAGGGGGGAGCCGGAAACACCATATATTTT.

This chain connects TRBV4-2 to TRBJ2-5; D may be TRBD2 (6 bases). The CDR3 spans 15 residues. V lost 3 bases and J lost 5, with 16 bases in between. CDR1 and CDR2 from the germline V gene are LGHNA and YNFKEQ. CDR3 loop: CASSQGEAGTETQYF. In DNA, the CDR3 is TGTGCCAGCAGCCAGGGGGAGGCGGGAACGGAGACCCAGTACTTC.

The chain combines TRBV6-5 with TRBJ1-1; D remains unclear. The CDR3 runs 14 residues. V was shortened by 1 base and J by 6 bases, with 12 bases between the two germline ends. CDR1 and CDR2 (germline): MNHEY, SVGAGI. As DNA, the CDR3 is TGTGCCAGCAGTTACTTCGGACGGCTAGCTGAAGCTTTCTTT. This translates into CASSYFGRLAEAFF.

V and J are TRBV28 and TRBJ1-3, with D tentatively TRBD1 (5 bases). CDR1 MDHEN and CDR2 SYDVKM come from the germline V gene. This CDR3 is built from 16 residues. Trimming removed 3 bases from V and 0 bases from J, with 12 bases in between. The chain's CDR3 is CASSFWRGRSGNTIYF. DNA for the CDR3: TGTGCCAGCAGTTTTTGGAGGGGCCGCTCTGGAAACACCATATATTTT.

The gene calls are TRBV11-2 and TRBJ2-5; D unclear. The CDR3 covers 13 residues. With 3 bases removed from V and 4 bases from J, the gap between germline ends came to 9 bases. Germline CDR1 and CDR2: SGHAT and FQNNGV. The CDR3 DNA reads TGTGCCAGCAGCTTGGGCTATGGAGAGACCCAGTACTTC. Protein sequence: CASSLGYGETQYF. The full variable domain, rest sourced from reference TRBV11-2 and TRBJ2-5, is EAGVAQSPRYKIIEKRQSVAFWCNPISGHATLYWYQQILGQGPKLLIQFQNNGVVDDSQLPKDRFSAERLKGVDSTLKIQPAKLEDSAVYLCASSLGYGETQYFGPGTRLLVL.

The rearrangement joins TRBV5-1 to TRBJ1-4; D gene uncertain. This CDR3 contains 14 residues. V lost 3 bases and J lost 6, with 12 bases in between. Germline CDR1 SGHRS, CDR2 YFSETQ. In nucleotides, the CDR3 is TGCGCCAGCAGCTCCCCGGCTTCCCATGAAAAACTGTTTTTT. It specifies CASSSPASHEKLFF. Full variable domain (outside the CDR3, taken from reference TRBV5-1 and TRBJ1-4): KAGVTQTPRYLIKTRGQQVTLSCSPISGHRSVSWYQQTPGQGLQFLFEYFSETQRNKGNFPGRFSGRQFSNSRSEMNVSTLELGDSALYLCASSSPASHEKLFFGSGTQLSVL.

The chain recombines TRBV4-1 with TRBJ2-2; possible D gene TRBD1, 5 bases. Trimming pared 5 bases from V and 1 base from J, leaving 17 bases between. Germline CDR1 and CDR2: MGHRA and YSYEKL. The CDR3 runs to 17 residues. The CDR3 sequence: CASSSRAELRNTGELFF. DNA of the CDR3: TGCGCCAGCAGCTCCAGGGCGGAGCTAAGGAACACCGGGGAGCTGTTTTTT.

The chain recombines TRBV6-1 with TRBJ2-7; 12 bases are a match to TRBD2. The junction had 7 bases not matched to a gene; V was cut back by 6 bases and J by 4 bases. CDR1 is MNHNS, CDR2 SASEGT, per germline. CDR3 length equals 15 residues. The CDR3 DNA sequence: TGTGCCAGCAGCGTTCGGACTAGCGGGATGTACGAGCAGTACTTC. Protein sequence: CASSVRTSGMYEQYF.

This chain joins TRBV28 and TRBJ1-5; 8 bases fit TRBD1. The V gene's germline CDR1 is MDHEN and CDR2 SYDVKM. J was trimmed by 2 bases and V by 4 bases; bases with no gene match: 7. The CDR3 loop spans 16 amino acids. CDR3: CASSYRGYVGNQPQHF. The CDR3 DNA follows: TGTGCCAGCAGTTACAGGGGGTACGTGGGCAATCAGCCCCAGCATTTT.

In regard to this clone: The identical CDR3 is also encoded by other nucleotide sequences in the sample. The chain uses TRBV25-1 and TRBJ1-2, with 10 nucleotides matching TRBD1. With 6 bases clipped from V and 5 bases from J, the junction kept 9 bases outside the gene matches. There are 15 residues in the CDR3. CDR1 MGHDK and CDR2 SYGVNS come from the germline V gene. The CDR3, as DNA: TGTGCCAGCAGCAGCTCGACAGGGGGCCTTTATGGCTACACCTTC. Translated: CASSSSTGGLYGYTF.

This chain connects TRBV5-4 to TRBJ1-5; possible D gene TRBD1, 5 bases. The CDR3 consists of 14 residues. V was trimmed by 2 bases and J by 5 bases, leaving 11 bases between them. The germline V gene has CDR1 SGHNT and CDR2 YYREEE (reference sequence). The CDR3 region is CASSLPGTDQPQHF. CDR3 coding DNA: TGTGCCAGCAGCTTACCCGGGACTGATCAGCCCCAGCATTTT.

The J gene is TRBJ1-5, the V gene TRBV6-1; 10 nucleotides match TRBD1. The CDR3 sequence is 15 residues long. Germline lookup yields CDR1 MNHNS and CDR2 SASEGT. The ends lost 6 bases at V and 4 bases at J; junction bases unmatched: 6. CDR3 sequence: CASRGPGQGNQPQHF. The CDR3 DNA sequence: TGTGCCAGCAGGGGACCGGGACAGGGGAATCAGCCCCAGCATTTT.